One sample yielded the 11 T cell receptor beta chains listed below, sequenced in a study of OX40 agonist ivuxolimab in advanced cancers. Library generation was performed with the immunoSEQ multiplex PCR assay. TCRdb limited this immuneACCESS table to in-frame rearrangements with V and J called. A share of clones is missing; checked studies link under half to unresolved V genes, and the rest is unexplained. The sample has tens of thousands of clones on record, 86% of them singletons. Roughly 4% of the sample belongs to the ten largest clones. The sample was CD4+ or CD8+ T cells sorted from blood, taken in a trial of the OX40 agonist ivuxolimab. The source is an adult with an advanced solid tumor such as melanoma, head and neck, liver or kidney cancer.

The chain couples TRBV18 to TRBJ1-1; D is undetermined. This CDR3 has 13 amino acids. Germline loops: CDR1 KGHSH, CDR2 LQKENI. With 3 bases removed from V and 1 base from J, the gap between germline ends came to 6 bases. CDR3 in amino acids: CASSPSGNTEAFF. The CDR3 DNA reads as TGTGCCAGCTCACCTTCGGGGAACACTGAAGCTTTCTTT.

This chain joins TRBV25-1 and TRBJ2-5; 7 positions agree with TRBD1. With 4 bases clipped from V and 3 bases from J, the junction kept 5 bases outside the gene matches. From germline, CDR1 is MGHDK and CDR2 SYGVNS. The CDR3 has 14 amino acids. The CDR3 reads CASSAQQGKETQYF. The CDR3 DNA sequence: TGTGCCAGCAGTGCGCAACAGGGGAAAGAGACCCAGTACTTC. Together with reference TRBV25-1 and TRBJ2-5, the CDR3 gives the full variable domain: EADIYQTPRYLVIGTGKKITLECSQTMGHDKMYWYQQDPGMELHLIHYSYGVNSTEKGDLSSESTVSRIRTEHFPLTLESARPSHTSQYLCASSAQQGKETQYFGPGTRLLVL.

The chain links TRBV5-6 to TRBJ1-1; D is unclear. Germline CDR1 SGHDT, CDR2 YYEEEE. V gave up 5 bases and J gave up 5 bases, with 16 bases separating them. The CDR3 spans 14 residues. DNA of the CDR3: TGTGCCAGCAGAACCTGGTCCCGAGGAACTGAAGCTTTCTTT. Translating it yields CASRTWSRGTEAFF.

The chain employs TRBV15 and TRBJ1-6; D not resolved. The CDR3 sequence is 18 residues long. V was cut by 5 bases and J by 0 bases, with 17 bases left in between. Per the germline V gene, CDR1 is LNHNV and CDR2 is YYDKDF (reference sequence). DNA of the CDR3: TGTGCCACCAGCCAGAGATCGGGGTTTCGCTCCTATAATTCACCCCTCCACTTT. Its translation is CATSQRSGFRSYNSPLHF.

The chain carries TRBV6-5 and TRBJ2-7; tentatively, D is TRBD1 or TRBD2 (5 bases each). V was shortened by 2 bases and J by 4 bases, with 12 bases between the two germline ends. In germline, CDR1 is MNHEY, CDR2 SVGAGI. This CDR3 has 14 amino acids. The CDR3 nucleotides are TGTGCCAGCAGTTACGCCAGGGACGGGTACGAGCAGTACTTC. It yields the protein CASSYARDGYEQYF.

The chain carries TRBV6-5 and TRBJ1-5, with D unclear. The germline V gene encodes CDR1 MNHEY and CDR2 SVGAGI. The CDR3 is made up of 15 amino acids. Trimming took 5 bases from V and 3 from J, leaving 14 bases between them. CDR3: CASSRSKGYNQPQHF. The DNA for the CDR3 is TGTGCCAGCAGTAGATCGAAGGGTTACAATCAGCCCCAGCATTTT.

The sample holds a few counts of this clone. This sequence joins TRBV7-2 and TRBJ1-2, with 11 positions matching TRBD1. V shed 5 bases and J 5 bases; nucleotides not matched to a gene: 7. The CDR3 sequence is 15 residues long. Germline V gene lookup returns CDR1 SGHTA and CDR2 FQGNSA. The CDR3 protein is CASSEGTGGPYGYTF. CDR3 coding DNA: TGTGCCAGCAGCGAGGGGACAGGGGGTCCTTATGGCTACACCTTC. The variable domain in full, with the rest retrieved from reference TRBV7-2 and TRBJ1-2, is GAGVSQSPSNKVTEKGKDVELRCDPISGHTALYWYRQSLGQGLEFLIYFQGNSAPDKSGLPSDRFSAERTGGSVSTLTIQRTQQEDSAVYLCASSEGTGGPYGYTFGSGTRLTVV.

The chain uses TRBV14 and TRBJ1-2; maybe TRBD1 (5 bases). Germline V gene sequence: CDR1 SGHDN, CDR2 FVKESK. V was cut by 4 bases and J by 7 bases, with 10 bases left in between. The CDR3 consists of 12 residues. CDR3 sequence: CASSPPGIGYTF. The CDR3 nucleotides read TGTGCCAGCAGCCCCCCAGGGATTGGCTACACCTTC.

This clone has just one count. The chain recombines TRBV5-1 with TRBJ1-3, with D hard to call. V dropped 5 bases and J dropped 2 bases, with 14 bases sitting between them. Germline CDR1 SGHRS, CDR2 YFSETQ. The CDR3 sequence is 15 residues long. For the CDR3, the DNA is TGCGCCAGCAGTCTTCAGCTAAATCCTGGAAACACCATATATTTT. It specifies CASSLQLNPGNTIYF.

The sample holds a few counts of this clone. This rearrangement joins TRBV7-9 to TRBJ1-5; weak D call: TRBD1 (5 bases). The V end was cut by 4 bases, the J end by 5 bases, with 12 bases between. Per germline, CDR1 SEHNR and CDR2 FQNEAQ (reference sequence). The CDR3 loop spans 14 amino acids. The CDR3 is CASSSSQGYQPQHF. CDR3 coding DNA: TGTGCCAGCAGCTCTTCTCAGGGCTATCAGCCCCAGCATTTT.

This clone was detected only once. This sequence joins TRBV5-6 and TRBJ2-7; D is undetermined. CDR3 size: 14 residues. CDR1 and CDR2 from the germline V gene are SGHDT and YYEEEE. Trimming left V 4 bases short and J 3 bases short, with 14 bases between. CDR3 bases: TGTGCCAGCAGCCCCGACCCGGGTAGCTACGAGCAGTACTTC. Translation gives CASSPDPGSYEQYF.